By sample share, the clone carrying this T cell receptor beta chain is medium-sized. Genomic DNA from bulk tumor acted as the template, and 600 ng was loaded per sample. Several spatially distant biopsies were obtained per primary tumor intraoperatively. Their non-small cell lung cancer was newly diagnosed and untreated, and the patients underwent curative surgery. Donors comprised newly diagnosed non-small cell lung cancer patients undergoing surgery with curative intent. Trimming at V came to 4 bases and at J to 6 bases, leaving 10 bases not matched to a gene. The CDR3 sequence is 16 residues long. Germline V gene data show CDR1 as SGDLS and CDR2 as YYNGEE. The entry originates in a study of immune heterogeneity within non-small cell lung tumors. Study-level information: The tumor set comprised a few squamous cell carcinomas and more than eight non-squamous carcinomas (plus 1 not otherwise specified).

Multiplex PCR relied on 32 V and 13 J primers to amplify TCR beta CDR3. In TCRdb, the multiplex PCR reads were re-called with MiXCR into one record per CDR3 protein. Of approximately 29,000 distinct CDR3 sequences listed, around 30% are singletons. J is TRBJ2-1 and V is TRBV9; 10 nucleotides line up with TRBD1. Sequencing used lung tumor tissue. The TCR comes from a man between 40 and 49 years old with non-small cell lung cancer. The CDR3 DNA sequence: TGTGCCAGCAGCCCCCCAGGGACAGGGGTGGGCAATGAGCAGTTCTTC. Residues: CASSPPGTGVGNEQFF. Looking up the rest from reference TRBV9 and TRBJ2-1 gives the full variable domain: DSGVTQTPKHLITATGQRVTLRCSPRSGDLSVYWYQQSLDQGLQFLIQYYNGEERAKGNILERFSAQQFPDLHSELNLSSLELGDSALYFCASSPPGTGVGNEQFFGPGTRLTVL.